Shown below are 3 T cell receptor beta chains from a single sample sequenced in a study of T cells after yellow fever vaccination. TCRdb itself ran the 5' RACE reads through MiXCR, one entry per CDR3 protein. The sample shows 350,000 to 550,000 distinct CDR3 sequences, roughly 20% of them seen only once. The sequencing used PBMCs, collected before the yellow fever booster vaccination. These receptors were obtained from a man aged 18-30 years who received the YFV17D yellow fever vaccine.

The chain carries TRBV20-1 and TRBJ1-1, with D hard to call. Germline V gene sequence: CDR1 DFQATT, CDR2 SNEGSKA (reference sequence). V was cut by 0 bases and J by 0 bases, with 11 bases left in between. This CDR3 contains 15 residues. Here the CDR3 reads CSARDPRYLNTEAFF. For the CDR3, the DNA is TGCAGTGCTAGAGATCCGCGCTACCTGAACACTGAAGCTTTCTTT.

The chain joins TRBV5-1 to TRBJ1-4; a weak D match, TRBD1 (6 bases). The CDR3 consists of 15 residues. Looked up from germline, CDR1 is SGHRS and CDR2 is YFSETQ. The ends were cut back, 4 bases at V and 7 bases at J, with 17 bases in the middle. The CDR3 spells CASSRGGRGGEKLFF. The CDR3 coding sequence is TGCGCCAGCAGCAGGGGGGGCCGGGGCGGTGAAAAACTGTTTTTT.

The V gene is TRBV12-3 or TRBV12-4, the J gene TRBJ2-7; D is ambiguous. This CDR3 region has 13 residues. Trimming removed 3 bases from V and 4 bases from J, with 10 bases in between. CDR3 loop: CASSFVGWYEQYF. CDR3 coding DNA: TGTGCCAGCAGTTTTGTAGGGTGGTACGAGCAGTACTTC.